This TCR beta chain was captured in a study of blood T cell repertoires in COVID-19. Produced via immunoSEQ multiplex PCR; TCRdb's table is partial and in-frame only. The table has about 120,000 clones, 75% to 90% seen once. Sequencing was done on a sample of peripheral blood. This sequence was found in a man in his 70s with active or convalescent COVID-19.

Here the CDR3 reads CASSLPRVSPLHF. CDR3 bases: TGTGCCAGCAGTTTACCCAGGGTTTCACCCCTCCACTTT. The rearrangement joins TRBV28 to TRBJ1-6; tentative D call: TRBD1 (5 bases). Germline V gene lookup returns CDR1 MDHEN and CDR2 SYDVKM. V was clipped by 2 bases and J by 9 bases, with 8 bases between them. The CDR3 runs 13 residues.